This TCR beta chain is from a study of T cells after yellow fever vaccination. Overall study context: SMART-Seq v4 Ultra Low Input prepared libraries from low-cell fractions.

MiXCR was run by TCRdb on the 5' RACE reads, yielding one entry per CDR3 protein. This table has some 550,000 distinct CDR3 sequences, 19% appearing once. After removal of 5 bases from V and 6 bases from J, the junction contained 6 bases not matched to a gene. The V gene's germline CDR1 is MNHNS and CDR2 SASEGT. The CDR3 is made up of 14 amino acids. This clonotype was detected a few times. What it recognizes is unknown. Study-wide results and limits: Abundant contaminating clonotypes from the bulk population could appear in FACS-sorted repertoires.

The rearrangement joins TRBV6-1 to TRBJ2-3, with 9 bases that match TRBD1. The sample was PBMCs, taken 15 days after the yellow fever booster vaccination. The receptor was isolated from a man aged 25-45 years who received the YFV17D yellow fever vaccine. CDR3 nucleotide sequence: TGTGCCAGCAGTCGGGACAGGGTGGAGGATACGCAGTATTTT. Its protein is CASSRDRVEDTQYF.